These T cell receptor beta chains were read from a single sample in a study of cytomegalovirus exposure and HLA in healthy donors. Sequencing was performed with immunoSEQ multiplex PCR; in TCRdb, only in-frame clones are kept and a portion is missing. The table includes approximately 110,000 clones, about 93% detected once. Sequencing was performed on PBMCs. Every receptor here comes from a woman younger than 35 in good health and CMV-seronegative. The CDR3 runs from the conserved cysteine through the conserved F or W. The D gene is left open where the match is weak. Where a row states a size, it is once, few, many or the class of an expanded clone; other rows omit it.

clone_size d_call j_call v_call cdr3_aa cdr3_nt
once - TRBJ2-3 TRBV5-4 CASSSQGRGSDTQYF TGTGCCAGCAGCTCCCAGGGCAGGGGTTCAGATACGCAGTATTTT
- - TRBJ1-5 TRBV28 CASSLGTPDNQPQHF TGTGCCAGCAGTTTAGGGACACCAGATAATCAGCCCCAGCATTTT
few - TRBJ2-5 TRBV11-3 CASSLGQVDGQETQYF TGTGCCAGCAGCTTAGGACAGGTTGACGGCCAAGAGACCCAGTACTTC
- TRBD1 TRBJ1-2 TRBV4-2 CASSQESSGTGNHYGYTF TGTGCCAGCAGCCAAGAATCATCCGGGACAGGTAACCACTATGGCTACACCTTC
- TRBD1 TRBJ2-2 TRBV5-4 CASSSGQGVAGELFF TGTGCCAGCAGTTCCGGACAGGGGGTTGCCGGGGAGCTGTTTTTT
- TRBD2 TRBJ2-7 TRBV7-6 CASSPGTSGGYEQYF TGTGCCAGCAGCCCCGGGACTAGCGGGGGTTACGAGCAGTACTTC
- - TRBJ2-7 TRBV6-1 CASSEARLSSRGQYF TGTGCCAGCAGTGAAGCGCGTCTATCAAGTAGGGGGCAGTACTTC
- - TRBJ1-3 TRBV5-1 CASSPEAVLPGNTIYF TGCGCCAGCAGCCCGGAGGCGGTTTTACCTGGAAACACCATATATTTT
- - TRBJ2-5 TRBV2 CACQLASYRETQYF TGTGCCTGCCAACTAGCTAGTTACAGAGAGACCCAGTACTTC
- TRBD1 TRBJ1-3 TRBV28 CASSLEPDRGTGNTIYF TGTGCCAGCAGTCTCGAACCCGACAGGGGAACGGGAAACACCATATATTTT
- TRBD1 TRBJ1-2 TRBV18 CASSPRTGGEEGYTF TGTGCCAGCTCACCTAGGACAGGGGGCGAGGAAGGCTACACCTTC
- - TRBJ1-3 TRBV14 CASSPNAQAYGNTIYF TGTGCCAGCAGCCCTAACGCTCAGGCCTATGGAAACACCATATATTTT
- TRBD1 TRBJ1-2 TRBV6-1 CASSEATAVTGYGYTF TGTGCCAGCAGTGAAGCAACAGCCGTGACAGGGTATGGCTACACCTTC
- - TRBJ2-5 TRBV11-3 CASSLGRQGGETQYF TGTGCCAGCAGCTTAGGGCGGCAGGGAGGAGAGACCCAGTACTTC
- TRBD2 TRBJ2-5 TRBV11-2 CASSKGLAGVQGETQYF TGTGCCAGCAGCAAGGGACTAGCGGGGGTTCAGGGGGAGACCCAGTACTTC
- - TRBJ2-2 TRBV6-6 CASSPTPGELFF TGTGCCAGCAGTCCCACTCCGGGGGAGCTGTTTTTT
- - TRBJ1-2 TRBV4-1 CASSREDPTIYGYTF TGCGCCAGCAGCCGGGAGGACCCCACAATCTATGGCTACACCTTC
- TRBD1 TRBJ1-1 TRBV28 CASSYVRGAEAFF TGTGCCAGCAGCTACGTCAGGGGGGCTGAAGCTTTCTTT
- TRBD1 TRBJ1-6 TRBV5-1 CASSVGQDNSPLHF TGCGCCAGCAGCGTCGGACAGGATAATTCACCCCTCCACTTT
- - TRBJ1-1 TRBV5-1 CASSLFGSTEAFF TGCGCCAGCAGCTTGTTTGGGAGCACTGAAGCTTTCTTT
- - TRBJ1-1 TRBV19 CASSTTGMNTEAFF TGTGCCAGTAGTACGACGGGGATGAACACTGAAGCTTTCTTT
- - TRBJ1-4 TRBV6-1 CASSAIGVNEKLFF TGTGCCAGCAGCGCGATCGGGGTTAATGAAAAACTGTTTTTT
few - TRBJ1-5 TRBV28 CASSLWGLRQPQHF TGTGCCAGCAGTTTGTGGGGGCTTCGGCAGCCCCAGCATTTT
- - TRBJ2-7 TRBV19 CASSGISYEQYF TGTGCCAGCTCAGGTATCTCCTACGAGCAGTACTTC
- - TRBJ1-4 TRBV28 CASSWAANEKLFF TGTGCCAGCAGTTGGGCTGCTAATGAAAAACTGTTTTTT
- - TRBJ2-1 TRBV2 CASSPGLLVDEQFF TGTGCCAGCAGCCCGGGACTCCTGGTCGATGAGCAGTTCTTC
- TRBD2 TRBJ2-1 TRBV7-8 CASSTPAGEKVTYNEQFF TGTGCCAGCAGCACTCCGGCGGGGGAGAAGGTTACCTACAATGAGCAGTTCTTC
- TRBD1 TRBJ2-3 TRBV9 CASSRDRSTDTQYF TGTGCCAGCAGCCGGGACAGAAGCACAGATACGCAGTATTTT
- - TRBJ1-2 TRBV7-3 CASSSRGGEGYTF TGTGCCAGCAGTTCTCGCGGGGGTGAAGGCTACACCTTC
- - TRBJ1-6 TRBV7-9 CASSADNYNSPLHF TGTGCCAGCAGCGCCGACAATTATAATTCACCCCTCCACTTT
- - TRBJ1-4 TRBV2 CASSVQATNEKLFF TGTGCCAGCAGTGTCCAGGCTACTAATGAAAAACTGTTTTTT
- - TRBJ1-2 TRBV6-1 CASSGSLTGPTGYTF TGTGCCAGCAGTGGCTCACTTACAGGGCCGACTGGCTACACCTTC
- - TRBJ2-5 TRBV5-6 CASSLSGAQGTQYF TGTGCCAGCAGCTTGAGTGGGGCTCAAGGGACCCAGTACTTC
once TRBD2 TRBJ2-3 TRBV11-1 CASSLAGGADTQYF TGTGCCAGCAGCCTAGCGGGGGGTGCAGATACGCAGTATTTT
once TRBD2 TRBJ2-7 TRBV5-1 CASYSGLAGAYEQYF TGCGCCAGTTATTCCGGACTAGCGGGGGCGTACGAGCAGTACTTC
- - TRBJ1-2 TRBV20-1 CSAIQGRGYTF TGCAGTGCGATCCAGGGTCGAGGCTACACCTTC
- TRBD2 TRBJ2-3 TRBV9 CASSLRLAGGGWTDTQYF TGTGCCAGCAGCTTAAGACTAGCGGGAGGAGGGTGGACAGATACGCAGTATTTT
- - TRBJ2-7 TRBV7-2 CASSFNWLTYEQYF TGTGCCAGCAGCTTCAACTGGTTAACCTACGAGCAGTACTTC
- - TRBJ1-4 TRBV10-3 CATTVATNEKLFF TGTGCCACCACGGTGGCAACTAATGAAAAACTGTTTTTT
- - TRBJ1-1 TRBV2 CASSDGQGNTEAFF TGTGCCAGCAGTGACGGCCAGGGGAACACTGAAGCTTTCTTT
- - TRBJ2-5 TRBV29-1 CSVAGLEETQYF TGCAGCGTTGCGGGGTTGGAGGAGACCCAGTACTTC
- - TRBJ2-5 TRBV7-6 CASSLVAGKETQYF TGTGCCAGCAGCTTAGTCGCAGGAAAAGAGACCCAGTACTTC
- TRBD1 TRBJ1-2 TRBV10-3 CAISENRGGYTF TGTGCCATCAGTGAAAACAGGGGTGGCTACACCTTC
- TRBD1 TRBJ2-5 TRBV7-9 CASSNTGGQETQYF TGTGCCAGCAGCAACACAGGGGGCCAAGAGACCCAGTACTTC
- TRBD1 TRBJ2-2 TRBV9 CASSQRISTGAGELFF TGTGCCAGCAGCCAGAGAATATCGACAGGGGCAGGGGAGCTGTTTTTT
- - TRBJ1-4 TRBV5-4 CASSLIGTTNEKLFF TGTGCCAGCAGCTTGATCGGGACAACTAATGAAAAACTGTTTTTT
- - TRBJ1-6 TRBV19 CASELRGGNSPLHF TGTGCCAGCGAGCTCAGGGGTGGGAATTCACCCCTCCACTTT
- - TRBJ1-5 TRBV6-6 CASISSWGLNQPQHF TGTGCCAGCATCTCATCCTGGGGCCTCAATCAGCCCCAGCATTTT
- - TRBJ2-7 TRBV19 CASSSGSGSSYEQYF TGTGCCAGTAGTAGTGGCTCCGGGAGCTCCTACGAGCAGTACTTC
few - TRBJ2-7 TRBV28 CASSLEQTNYEQYF TGTGCCAGCAGTTTAGAACAGACCAACTACGAGCAGTACTTC
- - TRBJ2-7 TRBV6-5 CASSSGTGSLGGEQYF TGTGCCAGCAGTTCCGGAACAGGGTCCCTTGGGGGCGAGCAGTACTTC
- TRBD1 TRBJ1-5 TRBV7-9 CASSGQGGNQPQHF TGTGCCAGCAGCGGACAGGGGGGCAATCAGCCCCAGCATTTT
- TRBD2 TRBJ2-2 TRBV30 CAWEEGSGSIPGTGELFF TGTGCCTGGGAGGAAGGTAGCGGGAGTATCCCCGGCACCGGGGAGCTGTTTTTT